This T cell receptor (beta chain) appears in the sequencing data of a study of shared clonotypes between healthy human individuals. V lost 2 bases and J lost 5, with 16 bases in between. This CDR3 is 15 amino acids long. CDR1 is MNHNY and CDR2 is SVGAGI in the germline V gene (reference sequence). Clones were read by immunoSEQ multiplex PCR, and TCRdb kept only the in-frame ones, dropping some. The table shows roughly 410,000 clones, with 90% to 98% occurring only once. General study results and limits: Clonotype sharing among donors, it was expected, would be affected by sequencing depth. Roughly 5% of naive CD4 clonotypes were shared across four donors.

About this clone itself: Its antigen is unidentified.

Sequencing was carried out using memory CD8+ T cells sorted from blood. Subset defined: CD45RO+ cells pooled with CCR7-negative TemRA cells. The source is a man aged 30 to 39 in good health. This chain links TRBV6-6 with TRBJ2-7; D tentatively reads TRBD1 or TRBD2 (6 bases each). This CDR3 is CASSYVGRGGNEQYF. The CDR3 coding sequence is TGTGCCAGCAGTTACGTAGGGCGAGGGGGGAACGAGCAGTACTTC.